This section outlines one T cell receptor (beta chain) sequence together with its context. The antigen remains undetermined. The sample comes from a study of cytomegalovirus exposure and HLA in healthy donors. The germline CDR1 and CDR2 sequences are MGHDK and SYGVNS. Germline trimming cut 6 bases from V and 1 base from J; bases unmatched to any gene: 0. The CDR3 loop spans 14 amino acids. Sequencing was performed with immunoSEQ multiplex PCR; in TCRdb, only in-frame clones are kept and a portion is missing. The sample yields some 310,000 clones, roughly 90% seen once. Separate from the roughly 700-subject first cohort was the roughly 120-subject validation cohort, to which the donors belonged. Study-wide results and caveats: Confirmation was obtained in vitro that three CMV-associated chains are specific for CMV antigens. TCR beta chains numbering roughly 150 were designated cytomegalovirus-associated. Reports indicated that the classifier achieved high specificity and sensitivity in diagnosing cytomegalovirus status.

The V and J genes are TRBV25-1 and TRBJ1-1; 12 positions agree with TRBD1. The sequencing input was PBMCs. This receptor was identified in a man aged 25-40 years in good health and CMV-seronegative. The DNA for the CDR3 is TGTGCCAGCAGGGGACAGGGGGCGAACACTGAAGCTTTCTTT. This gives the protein CASRGQGANTEAFF. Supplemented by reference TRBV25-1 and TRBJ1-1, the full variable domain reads EADIYQTPRYLVIGTGKKITLECSQTMGHDKMYWYQQDPGMELHLIHYSYGVNSTEKGDLSSESTVSRIRTEHFPLTLESARPSHTSQYLCASRGQGANTEAFFGQGTRLTVV.